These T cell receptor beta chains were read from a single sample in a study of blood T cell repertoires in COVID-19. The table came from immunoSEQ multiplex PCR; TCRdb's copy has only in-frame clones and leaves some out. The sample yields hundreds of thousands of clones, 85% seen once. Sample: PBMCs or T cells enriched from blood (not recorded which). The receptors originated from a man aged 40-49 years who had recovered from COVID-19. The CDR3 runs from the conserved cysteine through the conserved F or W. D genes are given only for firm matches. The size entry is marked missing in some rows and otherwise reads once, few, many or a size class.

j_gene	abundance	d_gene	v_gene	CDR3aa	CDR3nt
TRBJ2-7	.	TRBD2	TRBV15	CATSRGLTSGSEGNYEQYF	TGTGCCACCAGCAGAGGTCTGACTAGCGGGAGCGAGGGGAACTACGAGCAGTACTTC
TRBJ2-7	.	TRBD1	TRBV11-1	CASSLQDRGRYEQYF	TGTGCCAGCAGCTTACAGGACAGGGGGCGGTACGAGCAGTACTTC
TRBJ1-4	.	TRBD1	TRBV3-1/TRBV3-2	CASSQDDRVFGEKLFF	TGTGCCAGCAGCCAAGATGACAGGGTCTTTGGGGAAAAACTGTTTTTT
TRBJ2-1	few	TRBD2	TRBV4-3	CASSQDSGSGGVEQFF	TGCGCCAGCAGCCAAGATTCGGGTAGCGGGGGCGTGGAGCAGTTCTTC
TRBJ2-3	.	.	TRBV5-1	CASSQELITDTQYF	TGCGCCAGCAGCCAAGAACTGATCACAGATACGCAGTATTTT
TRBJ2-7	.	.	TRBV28	CATLPLGTGRYEQYF	TGTGCCACCTTACCCTTGGGTACAGGGCGCTACGAGCAGTACTTC
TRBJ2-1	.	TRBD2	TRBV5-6	CASSLLAVKFYNEQFF	TGTGCCAGCAGCTTACTAGCGGTTAAATTCTACAATGAGCAGTTCTTC
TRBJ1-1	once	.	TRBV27	CASSKYRDLTEAFF	TGTGCCAGCAGTAAATACAGGGATTTGACTGAAGCTTTCTTT
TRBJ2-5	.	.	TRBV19	CASSTRETQYF	TGTGCCAGTAGTACCCGGGAGACCCAGTACTTC
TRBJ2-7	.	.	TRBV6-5	CASSSGYAIFEQYF	TGTGCCAGCAGTTCAGGGTACGCCATCTTCGAGCAGTACTTC
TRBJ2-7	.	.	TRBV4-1	CASSQDLGRSYEQYF	TGCGCCAGCAGCCAAGACCTGGGCCGATCCTACGAGCAGTACTTC
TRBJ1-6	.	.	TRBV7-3	CASSRGSNSPLHF	TGTGCCAGCAGCAGGGGTTCTAATTCACCCCTCCACTTT
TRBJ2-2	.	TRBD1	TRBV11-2	CASSSGQYVGELFF	TGTGCCAGCAGCTCGGGACAGTATGTCGGGGAGCTGTTTTTT
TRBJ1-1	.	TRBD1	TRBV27	CAIRDRAMNTEAFF	TGTGCCATACGGGACAGGGCTATGAACACTGAAGCTTTCTTT
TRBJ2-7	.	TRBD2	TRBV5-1	CASSPREGYEQYF	TGCGCCAGCAGCCCCAGGGAGGGTTACGAGCAGTACTTC
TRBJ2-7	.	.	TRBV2	CALGSSSYEQYF	TGTGCCTTGGGGAGTAGCTCCTACGAGCAGTACTTC
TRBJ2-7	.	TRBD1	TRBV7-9	CASSSTGTGAYEQYF	TGTGCCAGCAGCTCGACCGGGACAGGGGCCTACGAGCAGTACTTC
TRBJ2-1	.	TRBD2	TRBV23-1	CASKWGTSDFNEQFF	TGCGCCAGCAAGTGGGGGACTAGCGACTTCAATGAGCAGTTCTTC
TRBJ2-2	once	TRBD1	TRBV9	CASSVGTGFAGELFF	TGTGCCAGCAGCGTAGGGACAGGGTTTGCCGGGGAGCTGTTTTTT
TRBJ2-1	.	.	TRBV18	CASSPQAGGDEQFF	TGTGCCAGCTCACCACAGGCAGGTGGCGATGAGCAGTTCTTC
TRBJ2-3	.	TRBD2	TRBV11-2	CASSYHRSGRLDTQYF	TGTGCCAGCAGCTACCACCGGAGCGGGAGGTTAGATACGCAGTATTTT
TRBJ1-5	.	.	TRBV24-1	CATSDSGTRNQPQHF	TGTGCCACCAGTGACTCCGGGACACGGAATCAGCCCCAGCATTTT
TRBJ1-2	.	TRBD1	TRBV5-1	CASSPDRNYGYTF	TGCGCCAGCAGCCCGGACAGGAACTATGGCTACACCTTC
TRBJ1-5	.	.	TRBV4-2	CASSLGPNQPQHF	TGTGCCAGCAGCCTTGGGCCCAATCAGCCCCAGCATTTT
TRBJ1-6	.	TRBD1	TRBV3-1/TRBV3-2	CASSQTGFNSPLHF	TGTGCCAGCAGCCAGACAGGGTTTAATTCACCCCTCCACTTT
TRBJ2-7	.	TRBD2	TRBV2	CASSPRAGGGYEQYF	TGTGCCAGCAGCCCGCGGGCGGGAGGTGGCTACGAGCAGTACTTC
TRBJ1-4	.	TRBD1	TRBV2	CASRKQGSREKLFF	TGTGCCAGCAGAAAACAGGGGTCACGTGAAAAACTGTTTTTT
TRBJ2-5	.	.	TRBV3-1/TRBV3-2	CASSQSQFQETQYF	TGTGCCAGCAGCCAAAGTCAGTTCCAAGAGACCCAGTACTTC
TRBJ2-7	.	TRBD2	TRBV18	CASSPQAGGLYEQYF	TGTGCCAGCTCACCCCAGGCGGGAGGACTCTACGAGCAGTACTTC
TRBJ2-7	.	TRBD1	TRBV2	CASSFTGVSYEQYF	TGTGCCAGCTCATTTACAGGGGTCTCCTACGAGCAGTACTTC
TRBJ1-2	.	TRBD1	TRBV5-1	CASRLSGGNGYTF	TGCGCCAGCAGGCTGTCAGGGGGCAATGGCTACACCTTC
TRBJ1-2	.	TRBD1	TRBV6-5	CASSYGGTATYGYTF	TGTGCCAGCAGTTACGGGGGGACAGCGACCTATGGCTACACCTTC
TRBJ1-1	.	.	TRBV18	CASSPIQDTEAFF	TGTGCCAGCTCACCGATACAGGACACTGAAGCTTTCTTT
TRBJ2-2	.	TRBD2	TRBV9	CASSVAPSGRAGAGELFF	TGTGCCAGCAGCGTAGCACCTAGCGGGAGGGCCGGCGCCGGGGAGCTGTTTTTT
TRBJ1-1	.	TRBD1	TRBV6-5	CASRLDRESEAFF	TGTGCCAGCAGATTGGACAGGGAGAGTGAAGCTTTCTTT
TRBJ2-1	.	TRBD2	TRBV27	CASSSVAGGLYSYNEQFF	TGTGCCAGCAGTTCAGTAGCGGGAGGCTTATACTCCTACAATGAGCAGTTCTTC
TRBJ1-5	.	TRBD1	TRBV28	CASSLTGGEQPQHF	TGTGCCAGCAGTTTGACAGGGGGTGAGCAGCCCCAGCATTTT
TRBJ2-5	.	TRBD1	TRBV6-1	CASSEGTGVETQYF	TGTGCCAGCAGTGAAGGGACAGGGGTAGAGACCCAGTACTTC
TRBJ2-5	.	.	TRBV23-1	CASRGSETQYF	TGCGCCAGTAGGGGTTCAGAGACCCAGTACTTC
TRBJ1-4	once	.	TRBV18	CASSPRANEKLFF	TGTGCCAGCTCACCGAGGGCGAATGAAAAACTGTTTTTT
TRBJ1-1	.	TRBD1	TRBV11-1	CASSWRDRGRNTEAFF	TGTGCCAGCAGCTGGCGGGACAGGGGGCGGAACACTGAAGCTTTCTTT
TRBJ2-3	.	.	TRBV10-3	CASGTLSTDTQYF	TGTGCCTCCGGGACACTTAGCACAGATACGCAGTATTTT
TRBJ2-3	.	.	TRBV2	CASSERQGSRKTDTQYF	TGTGCCAGCAGTGAAAGGCAGGGGTCTAGAAAAACAGATACGCAGTATTTT
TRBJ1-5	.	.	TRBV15	CATSRAHEGNQPQHF	TGTGCCACCAGCAGAGCTCACGAGGGAAATCAGCCCCAGCATTTT
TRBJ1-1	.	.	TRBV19	CASSIDRRGAFF	TGTGCCAGTAGTATAGATCGGCGAGGTGCTTTCTTT
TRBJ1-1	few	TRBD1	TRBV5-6	CASSSTGPNTEAFF	TGTGCCAGCAGTTCGACAGGGCCGAACACTGAAGCTTTCTTT
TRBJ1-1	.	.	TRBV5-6	CASSLAVEAFF	TGTGCCAGCAGCTTGGCCGTCGAAGCTTTCTTT
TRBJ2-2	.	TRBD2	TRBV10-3	CAISEPGLAENTGELFF	TGTGCCATCAGTGAACCCGGACTAGCGGAGAACACCGGGGAGCTGTTTTTT
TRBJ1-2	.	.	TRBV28	CASSLSRERTNYGYTF	TGTGCCAGCAGTTTATCGCGAGAGAGGACTAACTATGGCTACACCTTC
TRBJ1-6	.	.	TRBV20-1	CSASQRRGNSPLHF	TGCAGTGCTAGTCAGAGAAGGGGGAATTCACCCCTCCACTTT
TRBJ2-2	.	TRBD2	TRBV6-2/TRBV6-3	CASSYSISEREVRSGELFF	TGTGCCAGCAGTTACTCGATTTCTGAACGGGAGGTACGCTCCGGGGAGCTGTTTTTT
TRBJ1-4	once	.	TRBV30	CAWSYGLGAGGEKLFF	TGTGCCTGGAGTTATGGACTCGGGGCCGGGGGGGAAAAACTGTTTTTT
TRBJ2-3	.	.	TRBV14	CASSQQPGQGTDTQYF	TGTGCCAGCAGCCAACAGCCAGGACAAGGCACAGATACGCAGTATTTT